These 11 T cell receptor beta chains were all obtained from the same sample, sequenced in a study of blood T cell repertoires in COVID-19. Clones were sequenced by immunoSEQ multiplex PCR, and TCRdb holds only the in-frame ones, with some missing. This table holds around 90,000 clones, roughly 88% found once. Sequenced: peripheral blood. The receptors originated from a man between 50 and 59 years old with COVID-19, enrolled during active disease.

The rearrangement joins TRBV14 to TRBJ1-1; perhaps TRBD1 as D (6 bases). V lost 3 bases and J lost 0, with 11 bases in between. The germline V gene encodes CDR1 SGHDN and CDR2 FVKESK. The CDR3 covers 15 residues. The CDR3 sequence is CASSQPGHMNTEAFF. For the CDR3, the DNA is TGTGCCAGCAGCCAGCCGGGACACATGAACACTGAAGCTTTCTTT.

This clone was seen a single time. This chain uses TRBV19 with TRBJ2-3, with D perhaps TRBD2 (7 bases). Per germline, CDR1 LNHDA and CDR2 SQIVND (reference sequence). CDR3 length: 16 residues. Trimming shortened V by 7 bases and J by 3 bases, and 20 bases separated the two germline ends. CDR3 in DNA: TGTGCCAGTACCCCCAATATTCGGGGGGCAACAGATACGCAGTATTTT. It codes for CASTPNIRGATDTQYF.

CDR3 sequence: CASSPGGQGIVGYTF. The CDR3 DNA sequence: TGTGCCAGCAGCCCCGGGGGACAGGGGATTGTAGGCTACACCTTC. The genes are TRBV9 and TRBJ1-2; 10 nucleotides match TRBD1. Losses at the gene ends were 4 bases for V and 8 bases for J; bases not matched to a gene: 11. The CDR3 has 15 residues. Germline CDR1 is SGDLS and CDR2 is YYNGEE.

The chain is built from TRBV3-1 (or the pseudogene TRBV3-2) and TRBJ1-6; D may be TRBD1 (5 bases). The CDR3 has 16 amino acids. Germline V gene sequence: CDR1 LGHDT, CDR2 YNNKEL (reference sequence). Trimming removed 3 bases at V and 3 bases at J, with 12 bases between. CDR3 protein: CASSHVNRYYNSPLHF. The CDR3 nucleotides are TGTGCCAGCAGCCATGTCAACAGGTACTATAATTCACCCCTCCACTTT.

The chain combines TRBV9 with TRBJ2-2; the D gene is possibly TRBD2 (5 bases). V gave up 1 base and J gave up 5 bases, with 12 bases separating them. The CDR3 is made up of 15 amino acids. Per the germline V gene, CDR1 is SGDLS and CDR2 is YYNGEE. The CDR3 region has the DNA TGTGCCAGCAGCGTATGGCTAGCAGGTACCGGGGAGCTGTTTTTT. Amino acids: CASSVWLAGTGELFF.

The chain employs TRBV30 and TRBJ1-4, with D hard to call. This CDR3 comprises 13 residues. The germline V and J ends were trimmed by 1 base and 3 bases, with 6 bases remaining between them. Germline CDR1 reads GTSNPN; CDR2 reads SVGIG (reference sequence). CDR3: CAWSGGANEKLFF. In nucleotides, the CDR3 is TGTGCCTGGAGTGGGGGAGCTAATGAAAAACTGTTTTTT.

This clone occurred once. This chain uses TRBV6-6 with TRBJ2-4; TRBD1 might be the D (6 bases). Deletions cut 7 bases from V and 5 bases from J, with 9 bases between. The CDR3 covers 12 residues. From germline, CDR1 is MNHNY and CDR2 SVGAGI (reference sequence). In nucleotides, the CDR3 is TGTGCCAGCAAGGGGGACGAAAACATTCAGTACTTC. It specifies CASKGDENIQYF.

This clone was seen a single time. The chain is built from TRBV7-9 and TRBJ1-1; no firm D call. The CDR3 runs to 14 residues. Germline V lookup: CDR1 SEHNR, CDR2 FQNEAQ (reference sequence). Between the trimmed V and J ends, which lost 6 bases and 5 bases, there was a span of 16 bases. The CDR3 coding sequence is TGTGCCAGCAGTAAGACGGGTAGGTGGACTGAAGCTTTCTTT. Residues: CASSKTGRWTEAFF.

V is TRBV2 and J is TRBJ2-5, with 8 bases lining up with TRBD2. Losses at the gene ends were 5 bases for V and 1 base for J; bases not matched to a gene: 3. Germline CDR1 SNHLY, CDR2 FYNNEI. The CDR3 is made up of 14 amino acids. CDR3 residues: CASSQRGSQETQYF. The CDR3 region has the DNA TGTGCCAGCAGTCAGCGGGGGTCCCAAGAGACCCAGTACTTC.

This clone came up a few times. V usage is TRBV7-2 and J usage is TRBJ1-5, with D tentatively TRBD1 (6 bases). The CDR3 has 15 residues. V dropped 1 base and J dropped 6 bases, with 13 bases sitting between them. Per germline, CDR1 SGHTA and CDR2 FQGNSA. The CDR3 bases are TGTGCCAGCAGCTTAGTGGGGGCGAATTTTCAGCCCCAGCATTTT. Its translation is CASSLVGANFQPQHF. The entire variable domain, with the rest obtained from reference TRBV7-2 and TRBJ1-5, is as follows: GAGVSQSPSNKVTEKGKDVELRCDPISGHTALYWYRQSLGQGLEFLIYFQGNSAPDKSGLPSDRFSAERTGGSVSTLTIQRTQQEDSAVYLCASSLVGANFQPQHFGDGTRLSIL.

This chain links TRBV7-9 with TRBJ1-6; 9 positions agree with TRBD1. CDR1 and CDR2 (germline): SEHNR, FQNEAQ (reference sequence). The CDR3 length is 14 residues. Trimming cost V 5 bases and J 7 bases; bases outside gene matches: 3. CDR3 amino acids: CASSRGQGNSPLHF. In DNA form, the CDR3 reads TGTGCCAGCAGCCGGGGACAGGGAAATTCACCCCTCCACTTT.